A single sample is the source of the 14 T cell receptor beta chains below, sequenced in a study of T cell changes during pregnancy in multiple sclerosis. Measured with immunoSEQ multiplex PCR; TCRdb has only the in-frame clones, and not every one. Here the sample spans 65,000 to 90,000 clones, roughly 90% being singletons. Material: peripheral blood, obtained in the first trimester of pregnancy. The source is a female donor with multiple sclerosis, enrolled in a pregnancy study.

The V call is TRBV6-5, the J call TRBJ2-2; 8 nucleotides agree with TRBD2. V was clipped by 6 bases and J by 7 bases; unmatched bases: 4. Germline CDR1 is MNHEY and CDR2 is SVGAGI. The CDR3 loop spans 13 amino acids. CDR3 residues: CASSIGGDGELFF. The CDR3, as DNA: TGTGCCAGCAGCATCGGGGGGGACGGGGAGCTGTTTTTT.

This clone was seen only once. This chain links TRBV5-1 with TRBJ2-6, with unresolved D. There are 16 residues in the CDR3. The V end lost 1 base, the J end lost 0 bases, and 8 bases lay between the germline ends. Germline assignment: CDR1 SGHRS and CDR2 YFSETQ. CDR3 sequence: CASSLPRSSGANVLTF. The DNA for the CDR3 is TGCGCCAGCAGCTTGCCACGGAGCTCTGGGGCCAACGTCCTGACTTTC.

The rearrangement links TRBV11-2 to TRBJ2-3; D not resolved. Germline V gene lookup returns CDR1 SGHAT and CDR2 FQNNGV. The CDR3 has 14 amino acids. Trimming shortened V by 5 bases and J by 1 base, and 10 bases separated the two germline ends. The CDR3 region has the DNA TGTGCCAGCAGCCCCGACCGGGGCACAGATACGCAGTATTTT. It encodes CASSPDRGTDTQYF.

The chain combines TRBV19 with TRBJ1-1; D uncertain. V shed 7 bases and J shed 0 bases, with 15 bases lying between them. Germline V gene lookup returns CDR1 LNHDA and CDR2 SQIVND (reference sequence). The CDR3 has 15 amino acids. CDR3 residues: CASTPSGDLNTEAFF. Here the CDR3 DNA reads TGTGCCAGTACCCCTTCGGGTGATTTGAACACTGAAGCTTTCTTT.

V and J are TRBV5-1 and TRBJ1-2; D is unclear. V was trimmed by 4 bases and J by 4 bases, leaving 26 bases between them. This CDR3 is 18 amino acids long. The germline V gene encodes CDR1 SGHRS and CDR2 YFSETQ. The CDR3 sequence: CASSAPRYRKPEAYGYTF. The CDR3 bases are TGCGCCAGCAGCGCGCCCCGGTACAGAAAACCGGAGGCCTATGGCTACACCTTC.

J is TRBJ1-1 and V is TRBV10-3, with 9 bases fitting TRBD1. There are 17 residues in the CDR3. From germline, CDR1 is ENHRY and CDR2 SYGVKD. With 5 bases clipped from V and 5 bases from J, the junction kept 15 bases outside the gene matches. CDR3 loop: CAISRDRVMGGKTEAFF. CDR3 sequence (DNA): TGTGCCATCAGTAGGGACAGGGTGATGGGGGGGAAAACTGAAGCTTTCTTT.

V gene TRBV19 combines with J gene TRBJ1-1; the match to TRBD1 covers 7 bases. Trimming removed 4 bases from V and 8 bases from J; junction bases left unmatched: 7. CDR1 and CDR2 from the germline V gene are LNHDA and SQIVND (reference sequence). The CDR3 runs 13 residues. The CDR3 reads CASSTANRGEAFF. CDR3 DNA sequence: TGTGCCAGTAGTACCGCTAACAGGGGAGAAGCTTTCTTT.

The chain uses TRBV6-1 and TRBJ2-7, with a possible D match to TRBD1 (6 bases). The CDR3 has 15 amino acids. Trimming stripped 4 bases from V and 0 bases from J, with 13 bases between. CDR1 and CDR2 from the germline V gene are MNHNS and SASEGT. CDR3 sequence reads: CASSVQGLSSYEQYF. The CDR3 DNA follows: TGTGCCAGCAGTGTACAGGGCCTGAGCTCCTACGAGCAGTACTTC.

The chain couples TRBV18 to TRBJ2-4; D not certain. V was cut by 3 bases and J by 8 bases, with 8 bases left in between. The CDR3 extends over 12 amino acids. From germline, CDR1 is KGHSH and CDR2 LQKENI. CDR3 sequence reads: CASSPQEDIQYF. In DNA, the CDR3 is TGTGCCAGCTCACCCCAAGAGGACATTCAGTACTTC.

The chain is built from TRBV7-9 and TRBJ2-4; 14 bases agree with TRBD2. In germline, CDR1 is SEHNR, CDR2 FQNEAQ (reference sequence). This CDR3 spans 18 amino acids. V dropped 4 bases and J dropped 2; count of bases not matched to a gene: 7. CDR3 protein: CASSSRLAGGPTKNIQYF. The DNA for the CDR3 is TGTGCCAGCAGCTCAAGACTAGCGGGAGGGCCCACCAAAAACATTCAGTACTTC.

This clone came up once. The gene calls are TRBV21-1 and TRBJ1-5. TRBV21-1 is annotated as a pseudogene. The CDR3 totals 12 residues. CDR3 protein: CASSIADQPQHF. CDR3 DNA: TGTGCCAGCAGCATCGCGGATCAGCCCCAGCATTTT.

The chain combines TRBV7-6 with TRBJ2-1; D is unclear. This CDR3 has 13 amino acids. Trimming took off 0 bases at V and 11 bases at J, with 11 bases between the two ends. Germline V gene data show CDR1 as SGHVS and CDR2 as FNYEAQ. The CDR3 DNA sequence: TGTGCCAGCAGCTTAGCGCTAACGCGGCAGCAGTTCTTC. Its protein product is CASSLALTRQQFF.

A few counts support this clone. V usage is TRBV6-1 and J usage is TRBJ1-5; TRBD1 agrees at 7 bases. Germline V gene lookup returns CDR1 MNHNS and CDR2 SASEGT. With V trimmed by 7 bases and J by 7 bases, 10 bases remained unmatched. This CDR3 comprises 14 residues. CDR3 bases: TGTGCCAGCACCGTACAGGGGAGTAGGCAGCCCCAGCATTTT. Translating gives CASTVQGSRQPQHF.

V is TRBV4-1 and J is TRBJ2-7, with a possible D match to TRBD2 (6 bases). Trimming pared 5 bases from V and 1 base from J, leaving 12 bases between. In germline, CDR1 is MGHRA, CDR2 YSYEKL. The CDR3 contains 14 residues. CDR3 in amino acids: CASSREAESYEQYF. In DNA, the CDR3 is TGCGCCAGCAGCAGGGAGGCAGAATCCTACGAGCAGTACTTC.